One sample yielded the 20 T cell receptor beta chains listed below, sequenced in a study of cytotoxic CD8 clonotypes in ibrutinib-treated CLL. The data were produced by immunoSEQ multiplex PCR, yet TCRdb's version contains in-frame clones alone and is incomplete. The table records around 310,000 clones, roughly 80% of them present only once. Source: PBMCs, taken before ibrutinib treatment. These receptor sequences come from a human donor with chronic lymphocytic leukemia.

The chain has TRBV5-1 and TRBJ2-1; 10 nucleotides align to TRBD2. In germline, CDR1 is SGHRS, CDR2 YFSETQ. This CDR3 is built from 15 residues. V was pared by 4 bases and J by 7 bases, with 8 bases of the junction left unmatched. This chain's CDR3 is CASSTQLAGKNEQFF. The DNA for the CDR3 is TGCGCCAGCAGCACCCAACTAGCGGGAAAGAATGAGCAGTTCTTC.

V and J are TRBV4-2 and TRBJ2-1, with TRBD1 matching over 11 bases. With V trimmed by 4 bases and J by 10 bases, 6 bases remained unmatched. Germline lookup yields CDR1 LGHNA and CDR2 YNFKEQ. This CDR3 contains 14 residues. The CDR3 is CASSPDRGRREQFF. As DNA, the CDR3 is TGTGCCAGCAGCCCGGACAGGGGGCGCCGGGAGCAGTTCTTC.

In nucleotides, the CDR3 is TGTGCCTGGAGTGCAGGACAGGGGTCGGTTGAAGCTTTCTTT. This gives the protein CAWSAGQGSVEAFF. This chain joins TRBV30 and TRBJ1-1; 9 bases are shared with TRBD1. The V and J ends lost 1 base and 7 bases, in that order; junction bases with no gene match: 7. Per germline, CDR1 GTSNPN and CDR2 SVGIG (reference sequence). The CDR3 is 14 residues long.

The chain uses TRBV2 and TRBJ1-4; the match to TRBD1 covers 9 bases. J lost 5 bases, V lost 5 bases, and 3 bases had no gene match. Germline V gene data show CDR1 as SNHLY and CDR2 as FYNNEI. The CDR3 has 14 amino acids. CDR3 in amino acids: CASSTGQGNEKLFF. As DNA, the CDR3 is TGTGCCAGCAGTACGGGACAGGGAAATGAAAAACTGTTTTTT.

The V call is TRBV29-1, the J call TRBJ2-3; D is unclear. V lost 7 bases and J 4 bases, leaving 9 bases between the germline ends. There are 11 residues in the CDR3. Germline V lookup: CDR1 SQVTM, CDR2 ANQGSEA. For the CDR3, the DNA is TGCAGCGACCAATCACCAGATACGCAGTATTTT. Its translation: CSDQSPDTQYF.

This clone occurred a few times. The chain recombines TRBV30 with TRBJ1-2, with D perhaps TRBD1 (5 bases). The germline gives CDR1 GTSNPN, CDR2 SVGIG (reference sequence). The CDR3 covers 13 residues. This CDR3 reads CAIRGLSYSGYTF. The CDR3 DNA sequence: TGTGCAATAAGGGGTTTGAGCTACTCTGGCTACACCTTC.

The J gene is TRBJ2-7, the V gene TRBV29-1, with TRBD2 as a possible D gene (5 bases). V lost 5 bases to trimming and J lost 0 bases, with 8 bases between them. CDR3 size: 12 residues. CDR1 and CDR2 (germline): SQVTM, ANQGSEA. CDR3 sequence: CSVLAPSYEQYF. The CDR3 DNA sequence: TGCAGCGTTTTAGCGCCCTCCTACGAGCAGTACTTC.

The chain recombines TRBV19 with TRBJ2-1, with TRBD2 matching 8 bases. Trimming cost V 4 bases and J 9 bases; bases outside gene matches: 17. The CDR3 is 17 residues long. Germline lookup yields CDR1 LNHDA and CDR2 SQIVND (reference sequence). CDR3 DNA: TGTGCCAGTAGTAAGGGGACAATAGCGGGGAGCTCAGGTGAGCAGTTCTTC. This codes for CASSKGTIAGSSGEQFF.

The chain recombines TRBV27 with TRBJ1-2; 9 bases agree with TRBD1. J was trimmed by 6 bases and V by 3 bases; bases with no gene match: 2. The CDR3 runs 13 residues. CDR1 and CDR2 (germline): MNHEY, SMNVEV (reference sequence). This CDR3 reads CASSLGTGNGYTF. The CDR3 DNA follows: TGTGCCAGCAGTTTGGGGACAGGGAATGGCTACACCTTC.

V gene TRBV4-3 combines with J gene TRBJ2-7, with TRBD2 as a possible D gene (5 bases). With 1 base removed from V and 5 bases from J, the gap between germline ends came to 15 bases. Germline-derived CDR1 and CDR2 are LGHNA and YSLEER. This CDR3 contains 15 residues. The CDR3 DNA follows: TGCGCCAGCAGCCAAGGCGGACTCCGGCTCGACGAGCAGTACTTC. Residues: CASSQGGLRLDEQYF.

This clone occurred a few times. V gene TRBV10-3 combines with J gene TRBJ2-7, with 9 positions matching TRBD2. V dropped 8 bases and J dropped 2; count of bases not matched to a gene: 7. This CDR3 region has 14 residues. Germline V CDR1 and CDR2: ENHRY, SYGVKD. This CDR3 reads CAIWGGRATYEQYF. CDR3 bases: TGTGCCATCTGGGGCGGGAGGGCCACCTACGAGCAGTACTTC.

About this clone itself: One end of the junction does not line up with germline, which may come from a read error. The V and J genes are TRBV6-5 and TRBJ1-1; D call uncertain. CDR3 length: 13 amino acids. Per the germline V gene, CDR1 is MNHEY and CDR2 is SVGAGI. DNA of the CDR3: TGTGCCAGCAATACAGAAGTTTACACCGAAGCTTTCTTT. Translated: CASNTEVYTEAFF.

The chain recombines TRBV5-4 with TRBJ1-5; no clear D. Trimming left V 4 bases short and J 1 base short, with 12 bases between. The length of the CDR3 is 15 residues. CDR1 and CDR2 from the germline V gene are SGHNT and YYREEE (reference sequence). The CDR3 nucleotides are TGTGCCAGCAGCCCGGAGGTCGGCAGCAATCAGCCCCAGCATTTT. Its translation is CASSPEVGSNQPQHF. The variable domain in full, completed from reference TRBV5-4 and TRBJ1-5, reads ETGVTQSPTHLIKTRGQQVTLRCSSQSGHNTVSWYQQALGQGPQFIFQYYREEENGRGNFPPRFSGLQFPNYSSELNVNALELDDSALYLCASSPEVGSNQPQHFGDGTRLSIL.

The V and J genes are TRBV2 and TRBJ2-1, with 7 positions matching TRBD2. The CDR3 covers 15 residues. From germline, CDR1 is SNHLY and CDR2 FYNNEI. The junction had 12 bases not matched to a gene; V was cut back by 7 bases and J by 6 bases. This CDR3 reads CASKDRAGSGNEQFF. The CDR3 bases are TGTGCCAGCAAAGACCGAGCGGGATCGGGCAATGAGCAGTTCTTC.

The chain uses TRBV5-1 and TRBJ2-5; TRBD1 agrees at 7 bases. V lost 4 bases to trimming and J lost 5 bases; unmatched junction nucleotides: 11. This CDR3 contains 15 residues. Looked up from germline, CDR1 is SGHRS and CDR2 is YFSETQ. The CDR3, as DNA: TGCGCCAGCAGCACCGAACAGGGGCTTGGGGAGACCCAGTACTTC. Encoded protein: CASSTEQGLGETQYF.

DNA of the CDR3: TGTGCCAGCAGCTTAACAACTTATACGCAGTATTTT. Its translation: CASSLTTYTQYF. The J gene is TRBJ2-3, the V gene TRBV7-9; D not certain. The CDR3 consists of 12 residues. Trimming took 2 bases from V and 7 from J, leaving 7 bases between them. The germline V gene has CDR1 SEHNR and CDR2 FQNEAQ (reference sequence).

The J gene is TRBJ2-7, the V gene TRBV30; D is possibly TRBD2 (5 bases). The germline V and J ends were trimmed by 1 base and 6 bases, with 13 bases remaining between them. The CDR3 has 13 residues. Germline CDR1 GTSNPN, CDR2 SVGIG (reference sequence). The CDR3 protein is CAWSADRDSEQYF. The CDR3 DNA follows: TGTGCCTGGAGTGCCGACCGGGATAGCGAGCAGTACTTC. The entire variable domain, with the rest obtained from reference TRBV30 and TRBJ2-7, is as follows: SQTIHQWPATLVQPVGSPLSLECTVEGTSNPNLYWYRQAAGRGLQLLFYSVGIGQISSEVPQNLSASRPQDRQFILSSKKLLLSDSGFYLCAWSADRDSEQYFGPGTRLTVT.

This sequence joins TRBV5-6 and TRBJ2-2; D perhaps matches TRBD1 (6 bases). Trimming left V 2 bases short and J 5 bases short, with 13 bases between. The CDR3 totals 15 residues. CDR1 and CDR2 (germline): SGHDT, YYEEEE. As DNA, the CDR3 is TGTGCCAGCAGCTTCGGGTTTAGGGGGACCGGGGAGCTGTTTTTT. Translated: CASSFGFRGTGELFF.

This sequence joins TRBV5-5 and TRBJ2-3; 9 bases agree with TRBD2. Germline-derived CDR1 and CDR2 are SGHKS and YYEKEE (reference sequence). The CDR3 has 16 amino acids. V lost 4 bases to trimming and J lost 6 bases; unmatched junction nucleotides: 12. The CDR3 loop reads CASSIRASGTGDTQYF. For the CDR3, the DNA is TGTGCCAGCAGCATCCGGGCTAGCGGGACTGGTGATACGCAGTATTTT.

In DNA form, the CDR3 reads TGTGCCTGGAACGGGGGAGGAGAGACCCAGTACTTC. Translated: CAWNGGGETQYF. The rearrangement joins TRBV30 to TRBJ2-5; D may be TRBD2 (6 bases). Germline assignment: CDR1 GTSNPN and CDR2 SVGIG (reference sequence). V was pared by 4 bases and J by 4 bases, with 10 bases between. The CDR3 sequence is 12 residues long.